The 30 T cell receptor beta chains below were found in one sample sequenced in a study of T cells after posttransplantation cyclophosphamide. The method was immunoSEQ multiplex PCR; TCRdb's version includes in-frame clones alone and lacks a portion of them. This sample has tens of thousands of clones, with 80% to 90% found just once. Controls had myeloablative marrow grafts with methotrexate and calcineurin inhibitor, sampled at 1 year. Material: PBMCs, obtained less than 400 days after allogeneic stem cell transplant with calcineurin inhibitor and methotrexate. The receptors were gathered from a female patient between 30 and 40 years old who received an allogeneic stem cell transplant from an unrelated donor, was CMV-positive, and had acute and chronic GVHD. The graft donor may be the source of some T cells.

This chain connects TRBV11-3 to TRBJ2-1, with 11 bases that match TRBD1. Germline lookup yields CDR1 SGHNT and CDR2 YENEEA. V was clipped by 1 base and J by 6 bases; unmatched bases: 8. There are 17 residues in the CDR3. The CDR3 spells CASSLGVFGTGGNEQFF. In DNA, the CDR3 is TGTGCCAGCAGCTTAGGCGTATTCGGGACAGGGGGCAATGAGCAGTTCTTC.

This chain connects TRBV29-1 to TRBJ2-1; maybe TRBD1 (5 bases). V was clipped by 5 bases and J by 9 bases, with 14 bases between them. Germline V gives CDR1 SQVTM, CDR2 ANQGSEA. The CDR3 is made up of 12 amino acids. The CDR3 sequence: CSVPRPQGEQFF. CDR3 nucleotide sequence: TGCAGCGTTCCCAGGCCCCAGGGTGAGCAGTTCTTC.

The genes are TRBV29-1 and TRBJ2-7; D not certain. Germline CDR1 SQVTM, CDR2 ANQGSEA. The CDR3 runs 12 residues. Between the trimmed V and J ends, which lost 7 bases and 7 bases, there was a span of 17 bases. The CDR3 nucleotides are TGCAGCGCTTTAACCGTGAGTCGTGAGCAGTACTTC. Its protein product is CSALTVSREQYF.

The chain carries TRBV6-6 and TRBJ2-1, with 8 bases lining up with TRBD2. Germline CDR1 reads MNHNY; CDR2 reads SVGAGI (reference sequence). V shed 4 bases and J 7 bases; nucleotides not matched to a gene: 6. The CDR3 length is 14 residues. The CDR3 DNA reads TGTGCCAGCAGTTCCCTGACTAGCGAGAATGAGCAGTTCTTC. Its translation is CASSSLTSENEQFF.

The genes are TRBV19 and TRBJ2-7; 13 positions match TRBD2. In germline, CDR1 is LNHDA, CDR2 SQIVND (reference sequence). The CDR3 consists of 16 residues. The V gene end was trimmed by 3 bases and the J gene end by 4 bases; junction bases not matched to a gene: 6. The CDR3 reads CASSMDGTSGIYEQYF. The CDR3 DNA reads as TGTGCCAGTAGTATGGATGGGACTAGCGGGATTTACGAGCAGTACTTC.

The chain employs TRBV5-1 and TRBJ1-1, with D hard to call. Germline-derived CDR1 and CDR2 are SGHRS and YFSETQ. The germline V and J ends were trimmed by 2 bases and 3 bases, with 8 bases remaining between them. CDR3 size: 13 residues. The CDR3 DNA follows: TGCGCCAGCAGCTTCGACACCTACACTGAAGCTTTCTTT. Translating gives CASSFDTYTEAFF.

J is TRBJ2-3 and V is TRBV15; possibly TRBD2 for D (5 bases). This CDR3 has 15 amino acids. V lost 6 bases and J lost 5, with 18 bases in between. The germline V gene encodes CDR1 LNHNV and CDR2 YYDKDF (reference sequence). CDR3 residues: CATSTGLRDGDTQYF. In DNA, the CDR3 is TGTGCCACCAGTACCGGACTCCGAGATGGAGATACGCAGTATTTT.

The chain is built from TRBV9 and TRBJ1-3, with TRBD1 matching 8 bases. Trimming at V came to 0 bases and at J to 3 bases, leaving 8 bases not matched to a gene. The CDR3 is made up of 17 amino acids. Germline loops: CDR1 SGDLS, CDR2 YYNGEE. CDR3 nucleotides: TGTGCCAGCAGCGTAGGAGTCAGGGGGCCTGGTGGAAACACCATATATTTT. It codes for CASSVGVRGPGGNTIYF.

The genes are TRBV7-9 and TRBJ2-5, with 9 bases fitting TRBD2. This CDR3 region has 17 residues. The ends lost 6 bases at V and 2 bases at J; junction bases unmatched: 13. Germline V gene lookup returns CDR1 SEHNR and CDR2 FQNEAQ (reference sequence). CDR3 in amino acids: CASSHLSGSPLQETQYF. CDR3 in DNA: TGTGCCAGCAGTCACCTTAGCGGGAGCCCCTTACAAGAGACCCAGTACTTC.

V usage is TRBV10-1 and J usage is TRBJ2-2; the D gene is possibly TRBD1 (5 bases). CDR3 length equals 16 residues. Germline CDR1 reads WNHNN; CDR2 reads SYGVQD (reference sequence). V dropped 0 bases and J dropped 5 bases, with 13 bases sitting between them. The CDR3 DNA follows: TGCGCCAGCAGTGAGTCCGGTGGGCAGGGTACCGGGGAGCTGTTTTTT. Encoded protein: CASSESGGQGTGELFF.

The rearrangement uses TRBV15 and TRBJ1-1; possible D gene TRBD1, 6 bases. V gave up 0 bases and J gave up 5 bases, with 10 bases separating them. Germline values: CDR1 LNHNV, CDR2 YYDKDF (reference sequence). The CDR3 extends over 14 amino acids. The CDR3 region has the DNA TGTGCCACCAGCAGAGACCTGACAGGTACTGAAGCTTTCTTT. The encoded protein is CATSRDLTGTEAFF.

The gene calls are TRBV11-3 and TRBJ1-3, with 8 bases fitting TRBD1. In germline, CDR1 is SGHNT, CDR2 YENEEA. This CDR3 contains 19 residues. V lost 1 base to trimming and J lost 0 bases; unmatched junction nucleotides: 11. CDR3 sequence: CASSLGGWTGKNSGNTIYF. The CDR3 DNA is TGTGCCAGCAGCTTAGGCGGATGGACAGGGAAAAACTCTGGAAACACCATATATTTT.

This clone was counted a single time. The V gene is TRBV5-4, the J gene TRBJ1-1; tentatively, D is TRBD1 (6 bases). V was cut by 4 bases and J by 2 bases, with 12 bases left in between. There are 14 residues in the CDR3. CDR1 and CDR2 (germline): SGHNT, YYREEE (reference sequence). CDR3 nucleotides: TGTGCCAGCAGCCCGGACAGCCCCAACACTGAAGCTTTCTTT. Translated: CASSPDSPNTEAFF.

This chain connects TRBV18 to TRBJ2-5; D unclear. V was clipped by 5 bases and J by 5 bases, with 12 bases between them. The CDR3 is 13 amino acids. Germline V CDR1 and CDR2: KGHSH, LQKENI. The CDR3 nucleotides read TGTGCCAGCTCAAAAGAGGTCGTGGAGACCCAGTACTTC. Its protein is CASSKEVVETQYF.

The chain has TRBV2 and TRBJ2-5; 8 positions agree with TRBD1. The germline CDR1 and CDR2 sequences are SNHLY and FYNNEI. Trimming took 6 bases from V and 0 from J; bases not matched to a gene: 9. There are 16 residues in the CDR3. CDR3 nucleotide sequence: TGTGCCAGCAGAGCGCGACAGGGGCCGTACCAAGAGACCCAGTACTTC. This gives the protein CASRARQGPYQETQYF.

This rearrangement joins TRBV6-1 to TRBJ2-7; the D gene is possibly TRBD2 (5 bases). The CDR3 sequence is 11 residues long. V was pared by 6 bases and J by 6 bases, with 9 bases between. The germline V gene encodes CDR1 MNHNS and CDR2 SASEGT. The CDR3 here is CASSGLIEQYF. CDR3 DNA: TGTGCCAGCAGCGGACTGATCGAGCAGTACTTC.

The CDR3 sequence: CAWSSSRGSSNQPQHF. Written as DNA, the CDR3 is TGTGCCTGGAGTAGTTCTCGAGGCAGTAGCAATCAGCCCCAGCATTTT. This chain connects TRBV30 to TRBJ1-5; D remains unclear. Germline CDR1 GTSNPN, CDR2 SVGIG (reference sequence). The CDR3 is 16 amino acids. V was pared by 2 bases and J by 0 bases, with 14 bases between.

The gene calls are TRBV5-4 and TRBJ1-1; D may be TRBD1 (5 bases). The CDR3 is 14 residues long. Germline CDR1 reads SGHNT; CDR2 reads YYREEE (reference sequence). Trimming left V 4 bases short and J 1 base short, with 11 bases between. The CDR3 spells CASSAIGANTEAFF. For the CDR3, the DNA is TGTGCCAGCAGCGCCATAGGGGCGAACACTGAAGCTTTCTTT.

This chain joins TRBV7-8 and TRBJ2-7, with D tentatively TRBD2 (6 bases). The CDR3 consists of 16 residues. The germline gives CDR1 SGHVS, CDR2 FQNEAQ. Trimming cost V 4 bases and J 7 bases, with 23 bases left between them. This chain's CDR3 is CASSSSPSTAAGEQYF. The CDR3 bases are TGTGCCAGCAGCTCCTCTCCCAGCACGGCGGCGGGGGAGCAGTACTTC.

The rearrangement uses TRBV6-5 and TRBJ1-6; D gene uncertain. Germline V gene data show CDR1 as MNHEY and CDR2 as SVGAGI. The CDR3 extends over 14 amino acids. The V end lost 4 bases, the J end lost 13 bases, and 17 bases lay between the germline ends. CDR3 region: CASSSGGLQAPLHF. CDR3 sequence (DNA): TGTGCCAGCAGTTCCGGAGGGTTGCAGGCGCCCCTCCACTTT.

The chain recombines TRBV6-1 with TRBJ1-5, with D uncertain. Germline V lookup: CDR1 MNHNS, CDR2 SASEGT. V was trimmed by 7 bases and J by 5 bases, leaving 12 bases between them. The CDR3 consists of 13 residues. CDR3 nucleotides: TGTGCCAGCACCCGGGTGAGAGATCAGCCCCAGCATTTT. Translated: CASTRVRDQPQHF.

The CDR3 spells CASSSRQADEQFF. The CDR3 DNA follows: TGTGCCAGCAGCTCTCGACAGGCCGATGAGCAGTTCTTC. This chain connects TRBV11-3 to TRBJ2-1, with D possibly matching TRBD1 (6 bases). V was cut by 4 bases and J by 8 bases, with 12 bases left in between. Germline V gene lookup returns CDR1 SGHNT and CDR2 YENEEA. The CDR3 runs to 13 residues.

The chain has TRBV7-6 and TRBJ1-4, with D uncertain. Germline CDR1 SGHVS, CDR2 FNYEAQ. V shed 1 base and J shed 7 bases, with 4 bases lying between them. This CDR3 has 12 amino acids. The CDR3 nucleotides read TGTGCCAGCAGCTTAGGCGGTGAAAAACTGTTTTTT. Translated: CASSLGGEKLFF.

The rearrangement links TRBV5-1 to TRBJ2-5; 7 bases map to TRBD1. After removal of 3 bases from V and 5 bases from J, the junction contained 7 bases not matched to a gene. Germline values: CDR1 SGHRS, CDR2 YFSETQ. The CDR3 length is 14 residues. The DNA for the CDR3 is TGCGCCAGCAGCTCACAGGGGCAGGGTGAGACCCAGTACTTC. The encoded protein is CASSSQGQGETQYF.

CDR3 in DNA: TGTGCCAGCAGCTCCCGGACAGGGGTGGGCACTGAAGCTTTCTTT. Translating it yields CASSSRTGVGTEAFF. This chain connects TRBV5-8 to TRBJ1-1; 9 positions agree with TRBD1. Germline V CDR1 and CDR2: SGHTS, YDEGEE. Trimming cost V 3 bases and J 4 bases; bases outside gene matches: 7. CDR3 length equals 15 residues.

This chain links TRBV2 with TRBJ2-5; TRBD2 might be the D (5 bases). CDR1 is SNHLY, CDR2 FYNNEI, per germline. The CDR3 sequence is 14 residues long. Trimming stripped 5 bases from V and 2 bases from J, with 12 bases between. The CDR3 here is CASSPSRTQETQYF. CDR3 nucleotide sequence: TGTGCCAGCAGTCCCAGTAGGACTCAAGAGACCCAGTACTTC.

The V and J genes are TRBV5-6 and TRBJ2-5, with D unclear. This CDR3 is 13 amino acids long. V lost 0 bases to trimming and J lost 5 bases, with 8 bases between them. Germline V gene sequence: CDR1 SGHDT, CDR2 YYEEEE. In nucleotides, the CDR3 is TGTGCCAGCAGCTTGGGGTATCGGGAGACCCAGTACTTC. Amino acids: CASSLGYRETQYF.

The J gene is TRBJ2-2, the V gene TRBV18, with a tentative D call TRBD2 (6 bases). V lost 1 base, J lost 6 bases, and 18 bases lay in between. The CDR3 is made up of 17 amino acids. Germline CDR1 KGHSH, CDR2 LQKENI. Here the CDR3 reads CASSPQATSSKAGELFF. The CDR3 DNA is TGTGCCAGCTCACCACAAGCGACTAGTTCAAAAGCCGGGGAGCTGTTTTTT.

The CDR3 DNA reads TGTGCCAGCAGCGAGCAAGTTTCTAATGAAAAACTGTTTTTT. This encodes CASSEQVSNEKLFF. The chain combines TRBV9 with TRBJ1-4; D unclear. The CDR3 runs to 14 residues. Germline-derived CDR1 and CDR2 are SGDLS and YYNGEE. V lost 3 bases to trimming and J lost 3 bases, with 9 bases between them.

This clone was observed once. CDR3 nucleotide sequence: TGTGCCAGCAGCTTAGCGGGGACAGGAAGTTACGAGCAGTACTTC. It yields the protein CASSLAGTGSYEQYF. This chain joins TRBV7-8 and TRBJ2-5; 8 positions match TRBD1. The J call is doubtful: the DNA matches TRBJ2-7 better. The CDR3 covers 15 residues. The germline gives CDR1 SGHVS, CDR2 FQNEAQ.